This T cell receptor (beta chain) was recovered during a study of shared clonotypes between healthy human individuals. Sequencing was performed with immunoSEQ multiplex PCR; in TCRdb, only in-frame clones are kept and a portion is missing. The sample lists 1,100,000 or so clones; approximately 80% were seen once. V was trimmed by 3 bases and J by 5 bases, leaving 16 bases between them. Looked up from germline, CDR1 is MDHEN and CDR2 is SYDVKM. The CDR3 consists of 16 residues. The V and J genes are TRBV28 and TRBJ2-2; D possibly corresponds to TRBD2 (6 bases). The sequence was obtained from a man in his late teens or twenties in good health. Some clones in this sample may be carry-over from other donors' samples. Sequencing used memory CD4+ T cells from PBMCs. Sample subset: CD45RA-negative fraction. Written as DNA, the CDR3 is TGTGCCAGCAGTTTCGGTTTCAGCGGGTTTACCGGGGAGCTGTTTTTT. Translating gives CASSFGFSGFTGELFF.